A single sample gave rise to the 7 T cell receptor beta chains below, sequenced in a study of blood T cell repertoires in COVID-19. Sequenced by immunoSEQ multiplex PCR; TCRdb stores in-frame clones only, minus some. Here the sample spans fewer than 350,000 clones, 86% being singletons. The specimen was peripheral blood. The origin of the receptors is a woman in her thirties with COVID-19, enrolled during active disease.

The rearrangement joins TRBV6-6 to TRBJ1-3, with 7 positions matching TRBD1. V shed 5 bases, J shed 0 bases, and the junction held 10 bases outside the gene matches. Germline V lookup: CDR1 MNHNY, CDR2 SVGAGI (reference sequence). The CDR3 runs to 17 residues. CDR3 sequence (DNA): TGTGCCAGCAGTCATAGACCTCGACAGGGCTCTGGAAACACCATATATTTT. Its protein product is CASSHRPRQGSGNTIYF.

The genes are TRBV4-1 and TRBJ1-3, with TRBD1 matching over 9 bases. The V gene end was trimmed by 0 bases and the J gene end by 2 bases; junction bases not matched to a gene: 2. The germline V gene has CDR1 MGHRA and CDR2 YSYEKL. CDR3 length equals 16 residues. CDR3: CASSQDDRGTGNTIYF. The CDR3 coding sequence is TGCGCCAGCAGCCAAGATGACAGGGGGACTGGAAACACCATATATTTT.

Regarding this clone: One end of the junction fails to match germline, which may point to a read error. The gene calls are TRBV18 and TRBJ2-7; the match to TRBD1 covers 10 bases. CDR3 size: 11 residues. Germline assignment: CDR1 KGHSH and CDR2 LQKENI. CDR3 in DNA: TGTGCCAGCTCACCCGGGACAGGGGAAGACTTC. This codes for CASSPGTGEDF. The whole variable domain, filled in from reference TRBV18 and TRBJ2-7, reads NAGVMQNPRHLVRRRGQEARLRCSPMKGHSHVYWYRQLPEEGLKFMVYLQKENIIDESGMPKERFSAEFPKEGPSILRIQQVVRGDSAAYFCASSPGTGEDFGPGTRLTVT.

The DNA for the CDR3 is TGTGCCAGCAGTGATAGCCGAACTAATGAAAAACTGTTTTTT. It encodes CASSDSRTNEKLFF. The chain links TRBV6-4 to TRBJ1-4; D remains unclear. The CDR3 is 14 amino acids. V was shortened by 3 bases and J by 1 base, with 6 bases between the two germline ends. Germline-derived CDR1 and CDR2 are MRHNA and SNTAGT.

The V gene is TRBV7-8, the J gene TRBJ2-2, with 9 bases fitting TRBD2. The CDR3 is made up of 15 amino acids. Losses at the gene ends were 6 bases for V and 3 bases for J; bases not matched to a gene: 5. The germline CDR1 and CDR2 sequences are SGHVS and FQNEAQ. The DNA of the CDR3 is TGTGCCAGCAGGGCTTCTAGCGGGGACACCGGGGAGCTGTTTTTT. Its protein product is CASRASSGDTGELFF.

The V gene is TRBV18, the J gene TRBJ1-2, with a possible D match to TRBD1 (6 bases). V was pared by 4 bases and J by 6 bases, with 12 bases between. The CDR3 sequence is 13 residues long. The germline CDR1 and CDR2 sequences are KGHSH and LQKENI. The CDR3 DNA reads TGTGCCAGCTCACTTCAGGGGTCCGATGGCTACACCTTC. It translates to CASSLQGSDGYTF.

The chain has TRBV20-1 and TRBJ1-1, with D unclear. Looked up from germline, CDR1 is DFQATT and CDR2 is SNEGSKA (reference sequence). The CDR3 consists of 11 residues. The ends were cut back, 5 bases at V and 6 bases at J, with 10 bases in the middle. DNA of the CDR3: TGCAGTGCTCTCGCGGGTCCTGAAGCTTTCTTT. It translates to CSALAGPEAFF.